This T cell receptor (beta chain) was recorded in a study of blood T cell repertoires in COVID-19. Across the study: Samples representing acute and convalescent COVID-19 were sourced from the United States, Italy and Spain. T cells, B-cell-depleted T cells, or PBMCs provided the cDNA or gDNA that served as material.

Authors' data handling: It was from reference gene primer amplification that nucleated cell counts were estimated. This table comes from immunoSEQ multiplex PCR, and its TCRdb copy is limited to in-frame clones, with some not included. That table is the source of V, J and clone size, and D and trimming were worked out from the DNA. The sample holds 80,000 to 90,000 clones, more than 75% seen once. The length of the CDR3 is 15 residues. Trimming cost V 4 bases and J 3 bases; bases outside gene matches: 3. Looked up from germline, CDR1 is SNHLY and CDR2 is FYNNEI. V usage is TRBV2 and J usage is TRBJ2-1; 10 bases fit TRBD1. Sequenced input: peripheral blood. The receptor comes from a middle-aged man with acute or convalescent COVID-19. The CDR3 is CASSAGQGIYNEQFF. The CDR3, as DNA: TGTGCCAGCAGTGCGGGACAGGGGATCTACAATGAGCAGTTCTTC.